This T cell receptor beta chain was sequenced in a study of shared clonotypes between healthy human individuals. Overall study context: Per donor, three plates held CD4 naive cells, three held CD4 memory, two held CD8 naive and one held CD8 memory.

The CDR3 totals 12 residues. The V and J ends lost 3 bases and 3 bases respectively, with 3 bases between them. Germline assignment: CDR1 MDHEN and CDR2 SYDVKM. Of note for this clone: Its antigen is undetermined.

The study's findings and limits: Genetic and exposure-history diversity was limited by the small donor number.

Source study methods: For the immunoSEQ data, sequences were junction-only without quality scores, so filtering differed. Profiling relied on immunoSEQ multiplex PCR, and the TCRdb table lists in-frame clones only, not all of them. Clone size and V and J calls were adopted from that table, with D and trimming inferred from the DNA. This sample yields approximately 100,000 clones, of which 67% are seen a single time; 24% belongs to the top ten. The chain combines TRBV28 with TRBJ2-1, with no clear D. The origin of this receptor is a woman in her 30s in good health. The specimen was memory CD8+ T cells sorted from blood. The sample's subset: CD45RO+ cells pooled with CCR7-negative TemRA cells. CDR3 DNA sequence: TGTGCCAGCAGTTTTCTCTACAATGAGCAGTTCTTC. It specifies CASSFLYNEQFF.